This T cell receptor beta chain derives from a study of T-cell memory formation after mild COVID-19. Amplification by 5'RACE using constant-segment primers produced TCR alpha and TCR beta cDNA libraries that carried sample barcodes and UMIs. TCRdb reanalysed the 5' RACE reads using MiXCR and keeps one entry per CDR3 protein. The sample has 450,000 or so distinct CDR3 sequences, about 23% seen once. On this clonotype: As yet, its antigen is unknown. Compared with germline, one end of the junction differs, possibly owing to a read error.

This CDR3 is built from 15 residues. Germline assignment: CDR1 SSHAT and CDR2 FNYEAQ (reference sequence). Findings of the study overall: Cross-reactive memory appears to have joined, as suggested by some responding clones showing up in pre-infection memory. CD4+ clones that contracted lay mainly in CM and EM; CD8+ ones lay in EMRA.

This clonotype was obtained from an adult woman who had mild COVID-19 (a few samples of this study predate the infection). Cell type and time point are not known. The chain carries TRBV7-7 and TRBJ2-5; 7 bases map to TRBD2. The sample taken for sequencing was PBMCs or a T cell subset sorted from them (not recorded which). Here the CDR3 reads CASSPGPGGGETQYF. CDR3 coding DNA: TGTGCTAGCAGCCCCGGGCCCGGCGGGGGAGAGACCCAGTACTTC.